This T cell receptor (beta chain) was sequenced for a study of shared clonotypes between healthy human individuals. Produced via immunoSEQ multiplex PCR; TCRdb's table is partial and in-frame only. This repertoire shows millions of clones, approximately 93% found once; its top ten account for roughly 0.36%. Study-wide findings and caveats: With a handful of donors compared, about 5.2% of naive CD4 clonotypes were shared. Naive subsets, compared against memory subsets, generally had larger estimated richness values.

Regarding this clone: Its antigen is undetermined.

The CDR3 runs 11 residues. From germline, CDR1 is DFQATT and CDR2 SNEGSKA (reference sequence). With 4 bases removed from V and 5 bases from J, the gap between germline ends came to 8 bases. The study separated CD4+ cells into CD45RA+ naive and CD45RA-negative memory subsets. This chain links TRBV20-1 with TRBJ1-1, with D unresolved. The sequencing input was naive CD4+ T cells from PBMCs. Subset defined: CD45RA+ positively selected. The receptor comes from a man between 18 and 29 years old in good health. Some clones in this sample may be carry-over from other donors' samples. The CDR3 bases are TGCAGTGCTATAAGTGGGACTGAAGCTTTCTTT. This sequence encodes CSAISGTEAFF.